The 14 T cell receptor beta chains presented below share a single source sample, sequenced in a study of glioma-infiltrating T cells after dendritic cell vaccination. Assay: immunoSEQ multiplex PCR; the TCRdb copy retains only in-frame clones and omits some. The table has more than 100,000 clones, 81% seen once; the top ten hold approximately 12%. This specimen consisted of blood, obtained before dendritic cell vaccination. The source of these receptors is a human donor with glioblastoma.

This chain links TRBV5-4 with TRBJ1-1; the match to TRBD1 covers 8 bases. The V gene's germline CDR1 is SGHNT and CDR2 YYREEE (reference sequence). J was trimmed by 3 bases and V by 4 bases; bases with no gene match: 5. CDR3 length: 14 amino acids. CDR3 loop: CASSEWTGHTEAFF. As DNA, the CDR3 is TGTGCCAGCAGCGAATGGACAGGGCACACTGAAGCTTTCTTT.

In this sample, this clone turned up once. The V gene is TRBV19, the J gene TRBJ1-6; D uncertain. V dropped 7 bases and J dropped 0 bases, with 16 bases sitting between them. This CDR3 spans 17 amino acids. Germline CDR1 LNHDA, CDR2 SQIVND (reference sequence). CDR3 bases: TGTGCCAGTACCTCGGGAACCGTGAGCTCCTATAATTCACCCCTCCACTTT. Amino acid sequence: CASTSGTVSSYNSPLHF. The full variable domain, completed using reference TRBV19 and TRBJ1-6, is DGGITQSPKYLFRKEGQNVTLSCEQNLNHDAMYWYRQDPGQGLRLIYYSQIVNDFQKGDIAEGYSVSREKKESFPLTVTSAQKNPTAFYLCASTSGTVSSYNSPLHFGNGTRLTVT.

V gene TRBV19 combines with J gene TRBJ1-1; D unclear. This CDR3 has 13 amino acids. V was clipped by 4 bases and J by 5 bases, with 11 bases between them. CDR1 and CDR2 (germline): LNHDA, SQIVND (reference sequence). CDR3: CASSKGIGTEAFF. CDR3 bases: TGTGCCAGTAGTAAAGGTATCGGGACTGAAGCTTTCTTT.

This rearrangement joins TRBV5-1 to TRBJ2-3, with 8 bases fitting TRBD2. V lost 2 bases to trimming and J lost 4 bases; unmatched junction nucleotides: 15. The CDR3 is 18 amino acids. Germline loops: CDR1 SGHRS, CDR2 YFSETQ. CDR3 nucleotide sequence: TGCGCCAGCAGCTTTGCCCTCCTCCGGAGCGGGGGCCCAGATACGCAGTATTTT. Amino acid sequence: CASSFALLRSGGPDTQYF. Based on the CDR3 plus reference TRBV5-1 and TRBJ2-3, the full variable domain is KAGVTQTPRYLIKTRGQQVTLSCSPISGHRSVSWYQQTPGQGLQFLFEYFSETQRNKGNFPGRFSGRQFSNSRSEMNVSTLELGDSALYLCASSFALLRSGGPDTQYFGPGTRLTVL.

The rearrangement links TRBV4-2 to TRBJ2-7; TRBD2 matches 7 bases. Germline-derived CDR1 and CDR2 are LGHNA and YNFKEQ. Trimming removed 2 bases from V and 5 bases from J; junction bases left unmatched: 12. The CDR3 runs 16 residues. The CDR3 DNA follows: TGTGCCAGCAGCCAACTTCCGACACCCGGGACTAACGAGCAGTACTTC. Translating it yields CASSQLPTPGTNEQYF.

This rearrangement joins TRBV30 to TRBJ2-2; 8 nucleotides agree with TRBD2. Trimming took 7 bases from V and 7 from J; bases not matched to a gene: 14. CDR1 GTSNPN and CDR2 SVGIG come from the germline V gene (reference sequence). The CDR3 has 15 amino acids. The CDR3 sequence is CALRMSGGMVGELFF. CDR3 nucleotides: TGTGCCTTGCGAATGAGCGGGGGAATGGTCGGGGAGCTGTTTTTT.

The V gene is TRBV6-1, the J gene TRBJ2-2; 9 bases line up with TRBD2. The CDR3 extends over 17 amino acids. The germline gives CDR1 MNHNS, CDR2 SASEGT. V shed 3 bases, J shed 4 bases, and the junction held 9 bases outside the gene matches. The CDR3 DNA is TGTGCCAGCAGTGACGTCGGCGGGGGGGTAGGCACCGGGGAGCTGTTTTTT. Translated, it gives CASSDVGGGVGTGELFF.

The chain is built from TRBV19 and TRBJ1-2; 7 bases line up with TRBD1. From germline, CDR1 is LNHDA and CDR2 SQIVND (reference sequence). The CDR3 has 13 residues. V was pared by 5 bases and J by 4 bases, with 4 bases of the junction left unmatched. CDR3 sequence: CASSSGQSYGYTF. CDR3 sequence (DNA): TGTGCCAGTAGTTCGGGACAGAGCTATGGCTACACCTTC.

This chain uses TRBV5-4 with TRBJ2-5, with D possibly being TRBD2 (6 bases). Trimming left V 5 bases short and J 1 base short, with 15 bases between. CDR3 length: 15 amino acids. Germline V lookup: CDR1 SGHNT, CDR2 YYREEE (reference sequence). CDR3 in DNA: TGTGCCAGCAGGCCGGGTGGGGACTTCCAAGAGACCCAGTACTTC. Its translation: CASRPGGDFQETQYF.

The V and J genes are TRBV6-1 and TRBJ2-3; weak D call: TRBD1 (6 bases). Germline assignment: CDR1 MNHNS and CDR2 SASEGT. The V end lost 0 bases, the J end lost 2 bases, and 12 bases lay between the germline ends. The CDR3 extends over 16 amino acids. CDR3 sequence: CASSEAGHGDTDTQYF. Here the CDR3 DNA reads TGTGCCAGCAGTGAAGCGGGACACGGGGACACAGATACGCAGTATTTT.

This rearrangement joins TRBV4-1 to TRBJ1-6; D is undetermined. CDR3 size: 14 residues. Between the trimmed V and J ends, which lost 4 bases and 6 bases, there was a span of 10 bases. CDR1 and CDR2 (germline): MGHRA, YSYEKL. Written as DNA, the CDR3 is TGCGCCAGCAGCCTCAGGCAGAGTAATTCACCCCTCCACTTT. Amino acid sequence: CASSLRQSNSPLHF.

The CDR3 reads CASRLGQGGNTEAFF. The DNA for the CDR3 is TGTGCAAGTCGCTTAGGGCAGGGAGGGAACACTGAAGCTTTCTTT. This chain links TRBV12-2 with TRBJ1-1. TRBV12-2 is assigned pseudogene status. The CDR3 is made up of 15 amino acids.

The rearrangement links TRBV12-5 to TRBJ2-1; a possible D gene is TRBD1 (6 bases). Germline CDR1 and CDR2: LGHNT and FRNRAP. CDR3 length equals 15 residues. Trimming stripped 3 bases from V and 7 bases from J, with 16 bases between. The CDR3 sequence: CASGLWGPKGNEQFF. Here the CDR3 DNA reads TGTGCTAGTGGTTTATGGGGGCCTAAGGGGAATGAGCAGTTCTTC.

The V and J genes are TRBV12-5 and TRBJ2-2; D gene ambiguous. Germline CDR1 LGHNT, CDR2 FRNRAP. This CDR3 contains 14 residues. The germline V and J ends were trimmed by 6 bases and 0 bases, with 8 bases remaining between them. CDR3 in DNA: TGTGCTAGTGGACTGAACGCGAACACCGGGGAGCTGTTTTTT. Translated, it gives CASGLNANTGELFF.